The source of this T cell receptor beta chain is a study of T-cell memory formation after mild COVID-19. Concerning this clonotype: Antigen: not known.

V dropped 4 bases and J dropped 9 bases, with 23 bases sitting between them. The CDR3 length is 16 residues. The germline V gene has CDR1 SGHKS and CDR2 YYEKEE (reference sequence). Constant-segment primers served in 5'RACE that generated TCR alpha and TCR beta cDNA libraries bearing sample barcodes and UMIs. TCRdb reprocessed the 5' RACE reads via MiXCR and lists one record per CDR3 protein. The sample lists over 450,000 distinct CDR3 sequences; 20% were seen once. Overall study findings and caveats: Clones contracting across day 15 to 85 had a balanced CD4/CD8 profile; later expanding clones leaned CD4+. That cross-reactive memory joined was suggested by some responding clones appearing in pre-infection memory.

J is TRBJ1-5 and V is TRBV5-5, with D unclear. The clonotype comes from an adult woman who had mild COVID-19 (a few samples of this study predate the infection). Cell type and time point are not known. Sequencing was performed on PBMCs or a T cell subset sorted from them (not recorded which). The CDR3: CASSPTPETPPLPQHF. The DNA for the CDR3 is TGTGCCAGCAGCCCGACTCCCGAGACACCGCCGCTGCCCCAGCATTTT.